This TCR beta chain was recovered during a study of blood T cell repertoires in COVID-19. Study-level information: Sites across the United States, Italy and Spain contributed samples from acute and convalescent COVID-19. The analysed material was cDNA or gDNA that came from T cells, B-cell-depleted T cells, or PBMCs.

V was pared by 2 bases and J by 7 bases, with 17 bases between. Per the germline V gene, CDR1 is KGHSH and CDR2 is LQKENI. The CDR3 sequence is 15 residues long. Authors' analysis steps: Amplification with reference gene primers provided the estimates of nucleated cell counts. Here immunoSEQ multiplex PCR was the method, and the copy in TCRdb shows in-frame clones only, minus some. The V and J calls and clone size come from that table; D and trimming were worked out from the DNA. The data show fewer than 250,000 clones, 89% seen once. This receptor was obtained from a woman aged 40 to 50 with acute or convalescent COVID-19. The V call is TRBV18, the J call TRBJ1-2, with a tentative D call TRBD1 (5 bases). Sequencing used peripheral blood. For the CDR3, the DNA is TGTGCCAGCTCACCAACGGAACAGGCGACTTTTGGCTACACCTTC. This sequence encodes CASSPTEQATFGYTF.